The 4 T cell receptor beta chains below come from one sample, sequenced in a study of shared clonotypes between healthy human individuals. Here immunoSEQ multiplex PCR was the method, and the copy in TCRdb shows in-frame clones only, minus some. The data show about 470,000 clones, with roughly 77% seen just once and approximately 13% held by the top ten. The sequenced sample consisted of PBMCs. These receptors all stem from a woman in her thirties or forties in good health. Some clones in this sample may be carry-over from other donors' samples.

This clone was seen a single time. This sequence joins TRBV7-9 and TRBJ2-4, with D uncertain. Germline CDR1 reads SEHNR; CDR2 reads FQNEAQ (reference sequence). V was shortened by 3 bases and J by 1 base, with 10 bases between the two germline ends. CDR3 size: 15 residues. The CDR3 loop is CASSLLLGAKNIQYF. In DNA, the CDR3 is TGTGCCAGCAGCTTGTTACTCGGGGCCAAAAACATTCAGTACTTC.

To note about this clone: This specimen includes other DNA sequences encoding the same CDR3. Here the CDR3 reads CASSTPGLSYEQYF. The CDR3 DNA follows: TGTGCCAGTAGTACCCCGGGACTCTCCTACGAGCAGTACTTC. The chain is built from TRBV19 and TRBJ2-7; tentative D call: TRBD2 (6 bases). Germline-derived CDR1 and CDR2 are LNHDA and SQIVND (reference sequence). This CDR3 has 14 residues. V was clipped by 4 bases and J by 0 bases, with 10 bases between them.

The V and J genes are TRBV14 and TRBJ2-7; 10 bases align to TRBD1. V shed 4 bases, J shed 10 bases, and the junction held 10 bases outside the gene matches. Germline V gives CDR1 SGHDN, CDR2 FVKESK. The CDR3 extends over 14 amino acids. CDR3 in amino acids: CASSPWDRGVQQYF. Written as DNA, the CDR3 is TGTGCCAGCAGCCCCTGGGACAGGGGTGTGCAACAGTACTTC.

This clone has a single count. The chain is built from TRBV28 and TRBJ2-2; the D gene is possibly TRBD1 (5 bases). Trimming removed 2 bases at V and 9 bases at J, with 16 bases between. CDR3 size: 15 residues. CDR1 is MDHEN, CDR2 SYDVKM, per germline. As DNA, the CDR3 is TGTGCCAGCAGTTTAACTACAGGTGTCGCCCGGGAGCTGTTTTTT. The encoded protein is CASSLTTGVARELFF.